The TCR beta chain described here comes from a study of shared clonotypes between healthy human individuals (dated by TCRdb to the early 2020s). About the investigation overall: Two women and three men aged 18 to 49 years were included in the cohort. For each donor, CD4 naive and CD4 memory were each given three plates, CD8 naive was given two plates, and CD8 memory was given one plate. Between about 0.94 and 10 billion PBMCs per donor were obtained by leukapheresis. To increase sequencing depth and limit assay-specific biases, different laboratories used diverse techniques to prepare libraries and sequence TCR repertoires. To estimate repertoire size and how much clonotype sharing occurs between individuals, the study deeply sequenced the blood TCR repertoires of roughly 5 healthy adults. The paper as a whole reports these results and caveats: The genetic and exposure-history diversity represented was limited by the small number of donors. Incomplete sequencing was indicated by rarefaction of sorted-subset datasets, despite the large sequencing depth. Naive subsets generally had larger estimated clonotype richness than memory subsets. Pairwise subsampling indicated that sequencing depth was expected to affect the degree of clonotype sharing among donors. Only blood was sampled, and tissue TCR repertoires likely differ from those in blood. Sharing across several donors was observed for around 5% of naive CD4, 3% to 4% of naive CD8, 2% to 2.5% of memory CD4, and about 0.4% of memory CD8 clonotypes. Higher generation probabilities were observed for clonotypes shared by all four sorted-subset donors than for non-shared clonotypes.

The donors were healthy, HIV-negative adults with no recently reported acute infections or vaccinations. All donors were Caucasian adults living in Nashville, Tennessee, USA. CD4+ T cells were enriched by magnetic negative selection; naive cells were then positively selected on CD45RA, and the negative fraction formed the memory subset. Blood was obtained by leukapheresis, after which PBMCs were separated by Ficoll-Histopaque density gradient centrifugation and cryopreserved in liquid nitrogen vapor phase. Purity and quantity of every magnetically sorted T cell population were checked by analytical flow cytometry. Genomic DNA was isolated from each sorted fraction and quantified by UV absorbance on a Nanodrop 2000c. Details on this clone: It lacks a known antigen. Qualities for individual bases were not recorded, and no much larger clone is one base off.

Using the deep immunoSEQ assay, TCR CDR3 regions were amplified from genomic DNA by multiplex PCR. Genomic DNA extracted from each cell subset was distributed evenly over all wells of several immunoSEQ 96-well plates, and each plate served as one replicate. Each replicate PCR for sorted subsets received around 200 ng genomic DNA, equal to about 29,000 T cell genomes. Purified libraries were measured with a Qubit 3.0 fluorometer, size-checked on a Bioanalyzer 2100, and measured again with the KAPA Library Quantification kit. Each immunoSEQ 96-well plate was sequenced on its own single-read 150-cycle Illumina NextSeq 550 flow cell. The authors' pipeline ran thus. Because the immunoSEQ output included only junctional sequences and no quality scores, the filtering could not be the same as the filtering used for full-length reads. Sequences were annotated with PyIR, a Python wrapper for IgBLAST v1.9, and V/J genes and CDR3 were assigned using IMGT germline references. Any read was removed if the V/J assignment was weak (E-value above 1e-6), the CDR3 was missing, or the read contained stop codons, out-of-frame junctions, or ambiguous translated residues. A V3J clonotype was defined by an identical inferred V gene, J gene, and CDR3 amino acid sequence. Percentage overlap between repertoires was computed as shared unique clonotypes divided by the size of the smaller repertoire. RTK rarefaction, the Chao1 estimator, and Recon v2.1 estimates of unobserved clonotypes were used to assess repertoire richness. For all TCRbeta clonotypes obtained by the gDNA method from a handful of donors, generation probabilities were computed with OLGA. Held by TCRdb, this immuneACCESS table contains in-frame sequences only and omits some clones. Under half of the omission traces to an unresolved V gene where checked; the cause of the rest is unknown. V and J calls and clone size come straight from that table; D and trimming were deduced from the DNA. For this sample there are 1.6 million or so clones; approximately 98.5% appear just once. Together, the top ten hold 0.36% of the sample.

The CDR3 numbers 14 residues from cysteine through phenylalanine. Only the CDR3 part of the read is kept: 42 bases, read in frame from the first base. V ends up 6 bases short and J 5 bases short, with an unmatched junction base count of 9. For CDR1 and CDR2, the germline V gene lists WSHSY and SAAADI. This receptor was taken from a young man in good health. The sequence links TRBV10-2 to TRBJ1-1, and 7 junctional nucleotides match TRBD1. Sequences were obtained from naive CD4+ T cells sorted from blood. The sample's cell subset or site label, decoded: CD45RA+ positively selected. The nucleotide sequence reads as follows: TGCGCCAGCAGGCGGTTTGAGGGGGCTACTGAAGCTTTCTTT. Its amino acids are CASRRFEGATEAFF.